The subject of this entry is one T cell receptor (beta chain). Its specificity is unknown. These data belong to a study of shared clonotypes between healthy human individuals. General observations from the study: The authors sampled blood alone, and tissue repertoires likely differ. Some clonotypes were shared by all four sorted-subset donors, while others were not shared. The non-shared ones had lower generation probabilities than the shared ones.

The trim removed 6 bases at V and 8 bases at J, leaving 14 bases unmatched. The CDR3 consists of 17 residues. The germline gives CDR1 MDHEN, CDR2 SYDVKM. The sorted-subset replicate PCRs were given about 200 ng DNA, which is about 30,000 T cell genomes. Data came from immunoSEQ multiplex PCR; TCRdb stores just in-frame clones and leaves some out. The sample yields millions of clones, approximately 90% seen once. Naive CD45RA+ and memory CD45RA-negative subsets were split from CD4+ cells. Sequenced sample: naive CD4+ T cells sorted from blood. Subset noted: CD45RA+ positively selected. The rearrangement uses TRBV28 and TRBJ2-1, with 12 bases identical to TRBD2. This receptor was taken from a man aged 18 to 30 in good health. CDR3 amino acids: CASSRTGLAGGPDEQFF. The CDR3 nucleotides are TGTGCCAGCAGCCGCACCGGGCTAGCGGGGGGGCCGGATGAGCAGTTCTTC.